Listed below are T cell receptor beta chains from one sample, sequenced in a study of blood T cell repertoires in COVID-19. The assay was immunoSEQ multiplex PCR, and TCRdb's table has in-frame clones only and misses some. Among around 320,000 clones listed, around 89% were seen once. The specimen was peripheral blood. These receptors were taken from a woman in her twenties or thirties who had recovered from COVID-19. Both conserved end residues are part of each CDR3. D genes are given only for firm matches. A clone size is listed for some rows: how often the clone was seen (once, few, many), or a class if it is expanded.

V gene: TRBV7-2; D gene: NA; clone size: NA; J gene: TRBJ2-7; CDR3 DNA: TGTGCCAGCAGCTTAGGGGCCTCAAACTACGAGCAGTACTTC; CDR3 protein: CASSLGASNYEQYF
V gene: TRBV19; D gene: NA; clone size: NA; J gene: TRBJ1-1; CDR3 DNA: TGTGCCAGTACTAACAGGGCGAACACTGAAGCTTTCTTT; CDR3 protein: CASTNRANTEAFF
V gene: TRBV3-1/TRBV3-2; D gene: NA; clone size: NA; J gene: TRBJ1-2; CDR3 DNA: TGTGCCAGCAGCCTCCTAGGCGGATCTCCTGGCTACACCTTC; CDR3 protein: CASSLLGGSPGYTF
V gene: TRBV6-5; D gene: NA; clone size: NA; J gene: TRBJ1-5; CDR3 DNA: TGTGCCAGCAGTTTAAACCGGAATCAGCCCCAGCATTTT; CDR3 protein: CASSLNRNQPQHF
V gene: TRBV6-4; D gene: NA; clone size: NA; J gene: TRBJ1-2; CDR3 DNA: TGTGCCAGCAGTCCTGAGGGGACTGGTGGCTACACCTTC; CDR3 protein: CASSPEGTGGYTF
V gene: TRBV5-1; D gene: NA; clone size: NA; J gene: TRBJ2-1; CDR3 DNA: TGCGCCAGCAGCTTGGAGAGTCCAAGGCATTACGGGGGCAATGAGCAGTTCTTC; CDR3 protein: CASSLESPRHYGGNEQFF
V gene: TRBV28; D gene: NA; clone size: NA; J gene: TRBJ2-1; CDR3 DNA: TGTGCCAGCAGTTCCCGCTACAATGAGCAGTTCTTC; CDR3 protein: CASSSRYNEQFF
V gene: TRBV7-9; D gene: NA; clone size: NA; J gene: TRBJ1-1; CDR3 DNA: TGTGCCAGCAGCTCCGGACAGACGAACACTGAAGCTTTCTTT; CDR3 protein: CASSSGQTNTEAFF
V gene: TRBV14; D gene: TRBD1; clone size: few; J gene: TRBJ1-6; CDR3 DNA: TGTGCCAGCAGCTGGACAGGGGGCCTAAATTCACCCCTCCACTTT; CDR3 protein: CASSWTGGLNSPLHF
V gene: TRBV18; D gene: TRBD1; clone size: few; J gene: TRBJ1-2; CDR3 DNA: TGTGCCAGCTCCCCCCTTAGCGGGGACAGGGGGCATAAAGGCTATGGCTACACCTTC; CDR3 protein: CASSPLSGDRGHKGYGYTF
V gene: TRBV7-3; D gene: TRBD2; clone size: NA; J gene: TRBJ2-1; CDR3 DNA: TGTGCCAGCAGCCCCCCGGAAGCGGGGGGCTCCTACAATGAGCAGTTCTTC; CDR3 protein: CASSPPEAGGSYNEQFF
V gene: TRBV5-1; D gene: TRBD2; clone size: NA; J gene: TRBJ2-5; CDR3 DNA: TGCGCCAGCAGCACGGGACTAGCGGTTGAGACCCAGTACTTC; CDR3 protein: CASSTGLAVETQYF
V gene: TRBV27; D gene: NA; clone size: NA; J gene: TRBJ2-7; CDR3 DNA: TGTGCCAGCAGTCCGGGACTTTTTTCCCTCTACTACGAGCAGTACTTC; CDR3 protein: CASSPGLFSLYYEQYF
V gene: TRBV28; D gene: NA; clone size: NA; J gene: TRBJ2-5; CDR3 DNA: TGTGCCAGCAGGCCAGGGATAGGGGAGACCCAGTACTTC; CDR3 protein: CASRPGIGETQYF
V gene: TRBV6-1; D gene: NA; clone size: NA; J gene: TRBJ1-5; CDR3 DNA: TGTGCCAGCAGTGAAAAAGGGAGGCGCAATCAGCCCCAGCATTTT; CDR3 protein: CASSEKGRRNQPQHF
V gene: TRBV12-3/TRBV12-4; D gene: NA; clone size: NA; J gene: TRBJ1-2; CDR3 DNA: TGTGCCAGCAGTAGGGGACTTAACTATGGCTACACCTTC; CDR3 protein: CASSRGLNYGYTF
V gene: TRBV27; D gene: TRBD1; clone size: NA; J gene: TRBJ1-2; CDR3 DNA: TGTGCCAGCAGTTTGGAGGGACAGGCGAACTATGGCTACACCTTC; CDR3 protein: CASSLEGQANYGYTF
V gene: TRBV3-1/TRBV3-2; D gene: NA; clone size: NA; J gene: TRBJ2-4; CDR3 DNA: TGTGCCAGCAGCCAAGTGAGGGAAACCAAAAACATTCAGTACTTC; CDR3 protein: CASSQVRETKNIQYF
V gene: TRBV6-1; D gene: TRBD1; clone size: once; J gene: TRBJ1-2; CDR3 DNA: TGTGCCAGCAGTGAAGCTGGAACAGGGGGCCGCACTTATGGCTACACCTTC; CDR3 protein: CASSEAGTGGRTYGYTF
V gene: TRBV27; D gene: TRBD2; clone size: NA; J gene: TRBJ2-1; CDR3 DNA: TGTGCCAGCGAAAGCGGGGGGGAGTACAATGAGCAGTTCTTC; CDR3 protein: CASESGGEYNEQFF
V gene: TRBV5-1; D gene: TRBD1; clone size: once; J gene: TRBJ2-5; CDR3 DNA: TGCGCCAGCAGCCCCCGGGACAGCCAAGAGACCCAGTACTTC; CDR3 protein: CASSPRDSQETQYF
V gene: TRBV7-8; D gene: NA; clone size: NA; J gene: TRBJ1-1; CDR3 DNA: TGTGCCAGCAGCTTAGCTCCGGAAAAGAGGGCTTTCTTT; CDR3 protein: CASSLAPEKRAFF
V gene: TRBV20-1; D gene: NA; clone size: NA; J gene: TRBJ2-1; CDR3 DNA: TGCAGTGCTAGTTCCGGGTTGGTATACAATGAGCAGTTCTTC; CDR3 protein: CSASSGLVYNEQFF
V gene: TRBV5-6; D gene: NA; clone size: NA; J gene: TRBJ1-4; CDR3 DNA: TGTGCCAGCAGCTTCTCGGGGGGAGCAACTAATGAAAAACTGTTTTTT; CDR3 protein: CASSFSGGATNEKLFF
V gene: TRBV29-1; D gene: NA; clone size: NA; J gene: TRBJ1-2; CDR3 DNA: TGCAGCGTTGACCGCAGGCCCCTCTATGGCTACACCTTC; CDR3 protein: CSVDRRPLYGYTF
V gene: TRBV4-3; D gene: NA; clone size: NA; J gene: TRBJ1-6; CDR3 DNA: TGCGCCAGCAGCCAAGATTCGGGTTCACCCCTCCACTTT; CDR3 protein: CASSQDSGSPLHF
V gene: TRBV28; D gene: NA; clone size: NA; J gene: TRBJ2-2; CDR3 DNA: TGTGCCAGCAGTTTCCCAACGGGGTATCCAGGAAAGGCCGGGGAGCTGTTTTTT; CDR3 protein: CASSFPTGYPGKAGELFF
V gene: TRBV7-2; D gene: TRBD2; clone size: NA; J gene: TRBJ2-2; CDR3 DNA: TGTGCCAGCAGCCTCCGGGGGGTATCCGCCGGGGAGCTGTTTTTT; CDR3 protein: CASSLRGVSAGELFF
V gene: TRBV3-1/TRBV3-2; D gene: NA; clone size: NA; J gene: TRBJ2-2; CDR3 DNA: TGTGCCAGCAGCCAAGAGCAGGGAAGGGTTAATGCAGGGGAGCTGTTTTTT; CDR3 protein: CASSQEQGRVNAGELFF
V gene: TRBV4-2; D gene: NA; clone size: NA; J gene: TRBJ2-6; CDR3 DNA: TGTGCCAGCAGCCAATCAGGGTCTGGGGCCAACGTCCTGACTTTC; CDR3 protein: CASSQSGSGANVLTF
V gene: TRBV4-2; D gene: NA; clone size: NA; J gene: TRBJ2-5; CDR3 DNA: TGTGCCAGCAGCTTAAGACAGGAAAGTGATGAGACCCAGTACTTC; CDR3 protein: CASSLRQESDETQYF
V gene: TRBV18; D gene: NA; clone size: NA; J gene: TRBJ1-1; CDR3 DNA: TGTGCCAGCTCACCCCAGACAGCAATGAACACTGAAGCTTTCTTT; CDR3 protein: CASSPQTAMNTEAFF
V gene: TRBV19; D gene: TRBD1; clone size: few; J gene: TRBJ1-1; CDR3 DNA: TGTGCCAGTAGAGGGGCGACAGGGATGAACACTGAAGCTTTCTTT; CDR3 protein: CASRGATGMNTEAFF
V gene: TRBV18; D gene: NA; clone size: NA; J gene: TRBJ1-6; CDR3 DNA: TGTGCCAGCTCACCTCCCAGGGAGGACTCCTATAATTCACCCCTCCACTTT; CDR3 protein: CASSPPREDSYNSPLHF
V gene: TRBV5-1; D gene: TRBD1; clone size: NA; J gene: TRBJ2-5; CDR3 DNA: TGCGCCAGCAGCACCGGACAGGGATCGTGGGAGACCCAGTACTTC; CDR3 protein: CASSTGQGSWETQYF
V gene: TRBV29-1; D gene: TRBD2; clone size: NA; J gene: TRBJ2-1; CDR3 DNA: TGCAGCGTTGAAGATCCTGTAGCGGGGAGCTCCTACAATGAGCAGTTCTTC; CDR3 protein: CSVEDPVAGSSYNEQFF
V gene: TRBV5-1; D gene: TRBD1; clone size: NA; J gene: TRBJ1-4; CDR3 DNA: TGCGCCAGCAGCTCCCGGGACAGGGATGAAAAACTGTTTTTT; CDR3 protein: CASSSRDRDEKLFF
V gene: TRBV5-1; D gene: TRBD2; clone size: NA; J gene: TRBJ2-7; CDR3 DNA: TGCGCCAGCAGCTTTTTGACTAGCGCCCTAACCTACGAGCAGTACTTC; CDR3 protein: CASSFLTSALTYEQYF
V gene: TRBV9; D gene: TRBD1; clone size: once; J gene: TRBJ2-7; CDR3 DNA: TGTGCCAGCAGCCTCCGACAGGGGGCCTACGAGCAGTACTTC; CDR3 protein: CASSLRQGAYEQYF
V gene: TRBV3-1/TRBV3-2; D gene: NA; clone size: NA; J gene: TRBJ2-5; CDR3 DNA: TGTGCCAGCAGCCCCAGCTGGGGGGAGGAAGAGACCCAGTACTTC; CDR3 protein: CASSPSWGEEETQYF
V gene: TRBV28; D gene: TRBD1; clone size: many; J gene: TRBJ1-6; CDR3 DNA: TGTGCCAGCAGACCCACCCCCGGGACAGGGACCGCCATCTATAATTCACCCCTCCACTTT; CDR3 protein: CASRPTPGTGTAIYNSPLHF
V gene: TRBV5-1; D gene: NA; clone size: NA; J gene: TRBJ1-3; CDR3 DNA: TGCGCCAGCAGCTTGGGGCAGATAAACTCTGGAAACACCATATATTTT; CDR3 protein: CASSLGQINSGNTIYF
V gene: TRBV28; D gene: TRBD2; clone size: once; J gene: TRBJ2-3; CDR3 DNA: TGTGCCAGCAGTTCCGTAGGCGGGGGGGCCCCCACGACAGATACGCAGTATTTT; CDR3 protein: CASSSVGGGAPTTDTQYF
V gene: TRBV5-1; D gene: NA; clone size: NA; J gene: TRBJ1-6; CDR3 DNA: TGCGCCAGCAGCTTGGTAGAGAGCTCCTATAATTCACCCCTCCACTTT; CDR3 protein: CASSLVESSYNSPLHF
V gene: TRBV13; D gene: TRBD1; clone size: NA; J gene: TRBJ1-4; CDR3 DNA: TGTGCCAGCAGCCACCGGGACAGGGGGCGGAAAGAAAAACTGTTTTTT; CDR3 protein: CASSHRDRGRKEKLFF
V gene: TRBV9; D gene: NA; clone size: NA; J gene: TRBJ1-4; CDR3 DNA: TGTGCCAGCAGCGTAGGCGGGGGCAGGTGGGAAAAACTGTTTTTT; CDR3 protein: CASSVGGGRWEKLFF